This record looks at one T cell receptor (beta chain) sequence and its context. What it recognizes is unknown. TCRdb independently ran MiXCR on the reads; one entry per CDR3 protein. This repertoire shows more than 400,000 distinct CDR3 sequences, around 27% found once; its top ten account for roughly 13%. V was shortened by 6 bases and J by 5 bases, with 16 bases between the two germline ends. Germline V gene lookup returns CDR1 WSHSY and CDR2 SAAADI. The CDR3 length is 14 residues. The data derive from a study of T cell repertoires in cytomegalovirus infection. Overall study context: A matching HLA type, together with CMV infection, was signaled by public TCR beta signatures. Whole-study results and caveats: Public TCR beta family frequency separated CMV-and-HLA carriers, including in an independent cohort.

This receptor was identified in a human donor in good health (CMV status not recorded). Some clones in this sample may be carry-over from other donors' samples. The chain joins TRBV10-2 to TRBJ1-1; no clear D. Sequenced: PBMCs. Written as DNA, the CDR3 is TGCGCCAGCAGCCCCGGGAAGAGTAGGACTGAAGCTTTCTTT. Its protein is CASSPGKSRTEAFF.